The sequence of this T cell receptor (beta chain) was determined in a study of identical twins. Findings and caveats of the study: Conclusions came from cross-sectional statistical analysis, not from following the same donors. Sharing of beta out-of-frame sequences by twins showed a weaker excess.

CDR1 and CDR2 (germline): SGHDN, FVKESK. V lost 3 bases and J lost 6; bases outside the gene matches: 5. CDR3 size: 14 residues. MiXCR, applied by TCRdb to the 5' RACE reads, yields one record per CDR3 protein. The sample has 400,000 to 500,000 distinct CDR3 sequences, over 11% seen once. A few counts support this clonotype. Its specificity is not known. The same sample was also used in a study of yellow fever vaccine responses in identical twins. That source notes: Vaccine-induced T cell responses in twins were reportedly observed to appear partly convergent, partly personalized.

The rearrangement joins TRBV14 to TRBJ2-7; 10 nucleotides line up with TRBD2. Sequencing was carried out using CD4+ T cells sorted from blood. The sequence came from a young woman in good health. The CDR3 nucleotides are TGTGCCAGCAGCCAGTCTAGCGGGAGTCTCGAGCAGTACTTC. As protein: CASSQSSGSLEQYF.